This T cell receptor (beta chain) was captured by sequencing in a study of CD8 T cells in Susac syndrome. The count of this clonotype is one. It was with random hexamers that roughly 0.5 to 1 ug RNA was reverse transcribed. Each CDR3 protein is one row after TCRdb ran MiXCR on the immunoSEQ multiplex PCR reads. The table lists some 120,000 distinct CDR3 sequences, around 91% of them singletons, with roughly 0.25% in the top ten. After removal of 7 bases from V and 5 bases from J, the junction contained 8 bases not matched to a gene. The CDR3 has 14 amino acids. Germline V lookup: CDR1 SQVTM, CDR2 ANQGSEA.

Material for sequencing was CD8+ T cells from PBMCs. This sequence joins TRBV29-1 and TRBJ2-2; 9 nucleotides agree with TRBD1. The receptor comes from a human donor with multiple sclerosis. CDR3 nucleotide sequence: TGCAGCGCCCTGACAGGGGGTGGAACCGGGGAGCTGTTTTTT. This translates into CSALTGGGTGELFF.